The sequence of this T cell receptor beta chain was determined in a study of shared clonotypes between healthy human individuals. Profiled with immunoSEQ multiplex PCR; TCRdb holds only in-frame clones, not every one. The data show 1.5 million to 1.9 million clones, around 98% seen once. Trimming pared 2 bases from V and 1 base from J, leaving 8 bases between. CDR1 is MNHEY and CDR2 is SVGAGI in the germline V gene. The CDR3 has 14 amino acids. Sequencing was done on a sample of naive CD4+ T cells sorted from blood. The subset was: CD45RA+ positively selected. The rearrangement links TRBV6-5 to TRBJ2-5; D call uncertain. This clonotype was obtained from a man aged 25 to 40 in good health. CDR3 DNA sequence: TGTGCCAGCAGTTACACGCTTGGCCAAGAGACCCAGTACTTC. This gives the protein CASSYTLGQETQYF.